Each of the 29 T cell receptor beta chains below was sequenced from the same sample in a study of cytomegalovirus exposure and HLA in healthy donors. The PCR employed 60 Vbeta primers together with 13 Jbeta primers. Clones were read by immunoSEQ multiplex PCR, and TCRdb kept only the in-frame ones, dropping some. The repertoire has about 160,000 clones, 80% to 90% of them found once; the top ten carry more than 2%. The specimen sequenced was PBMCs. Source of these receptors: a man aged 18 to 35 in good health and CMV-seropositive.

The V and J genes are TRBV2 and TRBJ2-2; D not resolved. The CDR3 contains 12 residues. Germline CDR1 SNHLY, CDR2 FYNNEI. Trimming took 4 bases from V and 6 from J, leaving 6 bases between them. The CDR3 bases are TGTGCCAGCAGTGTAGAAGCCGGGGAGCTGTTTTTT. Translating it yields CASSVEAGELFF.

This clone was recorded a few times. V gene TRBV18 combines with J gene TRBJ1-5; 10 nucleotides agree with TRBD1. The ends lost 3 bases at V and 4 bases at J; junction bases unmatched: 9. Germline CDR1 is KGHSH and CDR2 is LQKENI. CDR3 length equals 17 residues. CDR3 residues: CASSPPRTGGGNQPQHF. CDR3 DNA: TGTGCCAGCTCACCCCCACGGACAGGGGGGGGGAATCAGCCCCAGCATTTT. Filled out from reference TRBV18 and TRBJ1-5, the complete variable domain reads NAGVMQNPRHLVRRRGQEARLRCSPMKGHSHVYWYRQLPEEGLKFMVYLQKENIIDESGMPKERFSAEFPKEGPSILRIQQVVRGDSAAYFCASSPPRTGGGNQPQHFGDGTRLSIL.

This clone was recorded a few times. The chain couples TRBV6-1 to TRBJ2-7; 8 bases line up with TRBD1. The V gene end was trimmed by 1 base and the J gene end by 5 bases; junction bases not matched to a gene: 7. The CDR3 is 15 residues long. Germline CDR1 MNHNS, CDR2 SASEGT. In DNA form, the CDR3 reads TGTGCCAGCAGTGAAGAGACAGGGGATTTGAACGAGCAGTACTTC. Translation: CASSEETGDLNEQYF.

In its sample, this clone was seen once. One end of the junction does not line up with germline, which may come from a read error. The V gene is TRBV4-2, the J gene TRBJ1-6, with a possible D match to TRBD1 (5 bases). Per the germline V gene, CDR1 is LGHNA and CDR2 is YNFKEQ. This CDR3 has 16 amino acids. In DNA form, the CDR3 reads TGTGCCGGCAGCCAAGATTTGGCGGGGACCAATTCACCCCTCCACTTT. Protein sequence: CAGSQDLAGTNSPLHF.

The CDR3 sequence is CASSTKELAGNNEQFF. Here the CDR3 DNA reads TGCGCCAGCAGCACAAAGGAACTAGCGGGTAACAATGAGCAGTTCTTC. V gene TRBV5-1 combines with J gene TRBJ2-1; the match to TRBD2 covers 9 bases. V shed 4 bases, J shed 5 bases, and the junction held 10 bases outside the gene matches. CDR3 size: 16 residues. CDR1 and CDR2 (germline): SGHRS, YFSETQ.

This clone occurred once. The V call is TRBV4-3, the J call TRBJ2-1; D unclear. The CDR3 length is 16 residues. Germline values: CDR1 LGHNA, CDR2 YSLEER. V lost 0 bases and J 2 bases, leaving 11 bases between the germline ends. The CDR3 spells CASSQDPGSPYNEQFF. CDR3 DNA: TGCGCCAGCAGCCAAGATCCAGGTTCCCCCTACAATGAGCAGTTCTTC.

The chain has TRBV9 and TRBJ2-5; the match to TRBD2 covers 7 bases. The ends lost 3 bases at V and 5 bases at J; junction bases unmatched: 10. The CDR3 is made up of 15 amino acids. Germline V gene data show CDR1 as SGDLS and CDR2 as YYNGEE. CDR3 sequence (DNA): TGTGCCAGCAGCGCGAGGTGGGGGGGGTTGGAGACCCAGTACTTC. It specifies CASSARWGGLETQYF.

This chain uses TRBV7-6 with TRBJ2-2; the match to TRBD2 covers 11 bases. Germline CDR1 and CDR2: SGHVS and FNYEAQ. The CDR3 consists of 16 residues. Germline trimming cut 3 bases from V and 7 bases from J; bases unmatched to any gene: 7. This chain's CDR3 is CASSFIAGGQDGELFF. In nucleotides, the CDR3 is TGTGCCAGCAGCTTTATAGCGGGGGGGCAGGACGGGGAGCTGTTTTTT.

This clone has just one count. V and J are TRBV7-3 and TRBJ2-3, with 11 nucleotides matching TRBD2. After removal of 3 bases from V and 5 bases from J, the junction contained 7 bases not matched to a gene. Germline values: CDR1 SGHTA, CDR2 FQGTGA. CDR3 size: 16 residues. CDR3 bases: TGTGCCAGCAGCTTCGATAGCGGGGGGGTTGGAGATACGCAGTATTTT. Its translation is CASSFDSGGVGDTQYF.

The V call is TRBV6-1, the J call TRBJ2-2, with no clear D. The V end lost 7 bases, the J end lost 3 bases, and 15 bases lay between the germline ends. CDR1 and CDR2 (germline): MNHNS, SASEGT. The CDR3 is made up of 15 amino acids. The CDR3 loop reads CASTQPGVHTGELFF. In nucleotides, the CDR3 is TGTGCCAGCACGCAACCTGGAGTTCACACCGGGGAGCTGTTTTTT.

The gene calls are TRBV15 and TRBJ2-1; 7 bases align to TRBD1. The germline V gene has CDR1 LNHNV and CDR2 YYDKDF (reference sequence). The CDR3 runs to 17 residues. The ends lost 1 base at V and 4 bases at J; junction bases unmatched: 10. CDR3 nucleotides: TGTGCCACCAGCAGAGCCATGGGGACAGAACCGTACAATGAGCAGTTCTTC. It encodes CATSRAMGTEPYNEQFF. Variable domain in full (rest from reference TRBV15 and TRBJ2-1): DAMVIQNPRYQVTQFGKPVTLSCSQTLNHNVMYWYQQKSSQAPKLLFHYYDKDFNNEADTPDNFQSRRPNTSFCFLDIRSPGLGDTAMYLCATSRAMGTEPYNEQFFGPGTRLTVL.

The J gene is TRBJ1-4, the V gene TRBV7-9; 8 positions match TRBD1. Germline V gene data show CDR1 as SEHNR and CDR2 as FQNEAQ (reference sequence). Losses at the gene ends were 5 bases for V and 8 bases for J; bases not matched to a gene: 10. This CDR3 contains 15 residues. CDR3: CASSRRTGPEEKLFF. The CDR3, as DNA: TGTGCCAGCAGCCGACGGACAGGGCCGGAAGAAAAACTGTTTTTT.

The CDR3 nucleotides read TGTGCCAGCAGTTACTCAGAGAATAGCAATCAGCCCCAGCATTTT. It encodes CASSYSENSNQPQHF. The chain combines TRBV6-5 with TRBJ1-5; D not certain. Germline V CDR1 and CDR2: MNHEY, SVGAGI. Trimming shortened V by 0 bases and J by 0 bases, and 6 bases separated the two germline ends. This CDR3 is 15 amino acids long.

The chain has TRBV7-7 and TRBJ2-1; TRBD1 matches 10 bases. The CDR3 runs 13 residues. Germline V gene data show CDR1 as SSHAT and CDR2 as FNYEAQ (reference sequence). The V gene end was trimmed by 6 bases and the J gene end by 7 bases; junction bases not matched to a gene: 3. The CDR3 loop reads CASSLDRGNEQFF. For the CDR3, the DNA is TGTGCCAGCAGTCTGGACAGGGGGAATGAGCAGTTCTTC.

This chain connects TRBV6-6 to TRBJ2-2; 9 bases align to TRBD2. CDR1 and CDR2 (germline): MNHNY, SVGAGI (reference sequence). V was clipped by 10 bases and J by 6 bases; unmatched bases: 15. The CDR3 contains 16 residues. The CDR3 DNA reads TGTGCCACTAGCGGGAATAACCCGGTTCACGCCGGGGAGCTGTTTTTT. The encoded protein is CATSGNNPVHAGELFF.

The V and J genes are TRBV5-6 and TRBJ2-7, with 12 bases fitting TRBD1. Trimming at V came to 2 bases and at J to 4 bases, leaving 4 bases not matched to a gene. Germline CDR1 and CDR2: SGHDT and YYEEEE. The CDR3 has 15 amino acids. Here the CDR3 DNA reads TGTGCCAGCAGCTTCCTGGGACAGGGGGCTTACGAGCAGTACTTC. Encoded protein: CASSFLGQGAYEQYF. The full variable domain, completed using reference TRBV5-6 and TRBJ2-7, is DAGVTQSPTHLIKTRGQQVTLRCSPKSGHDTVSWYQQALGQGPQFIFQYYEEEERQRGNFPDRFSGHQFPNYSSELNVNALLLGDSALYLCASSFLGQGAYEQYFGPGTRLTVT.

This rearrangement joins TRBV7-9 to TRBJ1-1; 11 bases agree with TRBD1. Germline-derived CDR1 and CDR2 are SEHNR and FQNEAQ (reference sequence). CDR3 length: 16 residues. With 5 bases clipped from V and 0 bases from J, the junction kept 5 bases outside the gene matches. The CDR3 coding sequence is TGTGCCAGCAGCGGAGGGACAGGGGGTATGAACACTGAAGCTTTCTTT. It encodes CASSGGTGGMNTEAFF.

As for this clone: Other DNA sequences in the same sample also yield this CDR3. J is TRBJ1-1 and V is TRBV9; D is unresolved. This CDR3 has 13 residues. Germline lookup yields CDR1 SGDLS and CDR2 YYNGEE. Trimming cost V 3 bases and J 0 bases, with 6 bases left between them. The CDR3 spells CASSAGLNTEAFF. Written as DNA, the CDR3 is TGTGCCAGCAGCGCGGGTCTGAACACTGAAGCTTTCTTT.

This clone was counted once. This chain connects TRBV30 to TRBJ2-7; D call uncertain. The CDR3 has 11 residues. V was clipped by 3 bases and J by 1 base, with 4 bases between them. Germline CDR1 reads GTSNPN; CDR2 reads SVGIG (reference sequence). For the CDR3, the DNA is TGTGCCTGGAGCCCTTCCTACGAGCAGTACTTC. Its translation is CAWSPSYEQYF.

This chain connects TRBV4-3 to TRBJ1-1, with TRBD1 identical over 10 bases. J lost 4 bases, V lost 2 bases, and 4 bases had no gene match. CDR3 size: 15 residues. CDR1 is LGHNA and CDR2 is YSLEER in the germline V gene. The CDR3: CASSQPDRGGTEAFF. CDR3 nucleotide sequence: TGCGCCAGCAGCCAACCGGACAGGGGGGGCACTGAAGCTTTCTTT.

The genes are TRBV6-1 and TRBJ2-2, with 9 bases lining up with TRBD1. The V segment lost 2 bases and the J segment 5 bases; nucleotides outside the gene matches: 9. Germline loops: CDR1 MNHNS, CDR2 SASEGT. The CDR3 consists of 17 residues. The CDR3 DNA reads TGTGCCAGCAGTGAATTCGAGGACAGGGGAAGGACCGGGGAGCTGTTTTTT. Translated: CASSEFEDRGRTGELFF.

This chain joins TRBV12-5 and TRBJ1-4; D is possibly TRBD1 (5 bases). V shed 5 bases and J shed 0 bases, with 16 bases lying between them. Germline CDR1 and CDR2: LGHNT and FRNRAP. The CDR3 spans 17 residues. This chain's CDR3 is CASGKQTGGATNEKLFF. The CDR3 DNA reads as TGTGCTAGTGGTAAACAGACGGGAGGGGCAACTAATGAAAAACTGTTTTTT.

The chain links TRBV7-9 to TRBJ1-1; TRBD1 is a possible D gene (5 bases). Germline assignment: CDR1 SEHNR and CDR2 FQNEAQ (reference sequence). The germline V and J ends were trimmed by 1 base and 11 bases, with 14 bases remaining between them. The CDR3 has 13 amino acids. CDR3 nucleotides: TGTGCCAGCAGCTTAGGGGGGGGGTTTGGGGCTTTCTTT. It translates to CASSLGGGFGAFF.

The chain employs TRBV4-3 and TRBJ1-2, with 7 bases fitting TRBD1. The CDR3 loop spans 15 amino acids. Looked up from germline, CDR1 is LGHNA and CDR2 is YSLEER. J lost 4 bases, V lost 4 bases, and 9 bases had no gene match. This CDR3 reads CASSPDRDDFYGYTF. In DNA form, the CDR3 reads TGCGCCAGCAGCCCTGACAGGGATGACTTCTATGGCTACACCTTC.

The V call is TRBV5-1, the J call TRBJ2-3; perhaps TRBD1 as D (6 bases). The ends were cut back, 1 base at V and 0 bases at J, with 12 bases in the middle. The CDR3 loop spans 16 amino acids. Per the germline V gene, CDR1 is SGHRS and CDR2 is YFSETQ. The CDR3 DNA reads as TGCGCCAGCAGCTTGAGGACAGCGAGTAGCACAGATACGCAGTATTTT. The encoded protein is CASSLRTASSTDTQYF.

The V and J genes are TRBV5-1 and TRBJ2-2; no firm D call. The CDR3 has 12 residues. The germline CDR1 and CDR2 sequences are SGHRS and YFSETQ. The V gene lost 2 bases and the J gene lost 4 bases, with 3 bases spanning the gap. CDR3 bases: TGCGCCAGCAGCTTTAGCACCGGGGAGCTGTTTTTT. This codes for CASSFSTGELFF.

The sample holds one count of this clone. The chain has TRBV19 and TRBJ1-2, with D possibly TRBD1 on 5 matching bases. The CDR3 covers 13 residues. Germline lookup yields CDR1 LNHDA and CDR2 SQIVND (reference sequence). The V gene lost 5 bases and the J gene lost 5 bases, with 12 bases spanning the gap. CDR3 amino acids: CASSRDSPYGYTF. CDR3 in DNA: TGTGCCAGTAGTCGCGACAGCCCGTATGGCTACACCTTC.

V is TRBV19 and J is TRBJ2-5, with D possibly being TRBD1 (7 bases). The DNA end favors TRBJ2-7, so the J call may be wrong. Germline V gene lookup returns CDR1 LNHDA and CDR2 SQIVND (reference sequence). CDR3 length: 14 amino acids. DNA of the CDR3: TGTGCCAGTAGTATAGGAGACAGGGACTCCGAGCAGTACTTC. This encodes CASSIGDRDSEQYF.

CDR3 nucleotide sequence: TGTGCCAGCAGCCATGGGACAGGGGGCACTGAAGCTTTCTTT. This gives the protein CASSHGTGGTEAFF. This chain uses TRBV4-2 with TRBJ1-1; 11 bases fit TRBD1. J was trimmed by 4 bases and V by 3 bases; bases with no gene match: 1. Germline values: CDR1 LGHNA, CDR2 YNFKEQ. This CDR3 is 14 amino acids long.